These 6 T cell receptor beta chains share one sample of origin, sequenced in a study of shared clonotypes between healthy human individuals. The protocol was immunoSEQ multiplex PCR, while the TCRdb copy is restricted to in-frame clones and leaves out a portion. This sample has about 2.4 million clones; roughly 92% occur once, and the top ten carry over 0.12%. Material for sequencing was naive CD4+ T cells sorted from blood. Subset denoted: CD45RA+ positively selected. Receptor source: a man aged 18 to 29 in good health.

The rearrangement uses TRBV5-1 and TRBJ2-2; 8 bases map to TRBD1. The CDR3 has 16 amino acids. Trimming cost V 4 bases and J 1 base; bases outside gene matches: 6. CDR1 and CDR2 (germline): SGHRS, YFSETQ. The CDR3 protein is CASSNGQGGNTGELFF. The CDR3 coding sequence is TGCGCCAGCAGCAACGGACAGGGTGGGAACACCGGGGAGCTGTTTTTT.

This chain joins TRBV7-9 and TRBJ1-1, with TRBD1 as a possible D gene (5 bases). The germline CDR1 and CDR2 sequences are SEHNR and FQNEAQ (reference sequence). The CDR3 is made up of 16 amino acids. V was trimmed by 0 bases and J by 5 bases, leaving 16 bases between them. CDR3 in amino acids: CASSLALTGGGTEAFF. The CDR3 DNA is TGTGCCAGCAGCTTAGCGTTAACAGGAGGAGGGACTGAAGCTTTCTTT.

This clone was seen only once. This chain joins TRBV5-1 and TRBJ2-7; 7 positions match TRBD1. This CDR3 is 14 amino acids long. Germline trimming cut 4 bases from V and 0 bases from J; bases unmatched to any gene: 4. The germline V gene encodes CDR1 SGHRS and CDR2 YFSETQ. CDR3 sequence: CASSLWDSSYEQYF. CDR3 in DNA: TGCGCCAGCAGCCTTTGGGACAGCTCCTACGAGCAGTACTTC.

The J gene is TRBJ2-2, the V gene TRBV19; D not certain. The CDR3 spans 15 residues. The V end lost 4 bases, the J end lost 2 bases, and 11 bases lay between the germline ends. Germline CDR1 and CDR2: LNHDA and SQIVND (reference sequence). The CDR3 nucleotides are TGTGCCAGTAGTAGCCAATCGGTCAACACCGGGGAGCTGTTTTTT. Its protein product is CASSSQSVNTGELFF.

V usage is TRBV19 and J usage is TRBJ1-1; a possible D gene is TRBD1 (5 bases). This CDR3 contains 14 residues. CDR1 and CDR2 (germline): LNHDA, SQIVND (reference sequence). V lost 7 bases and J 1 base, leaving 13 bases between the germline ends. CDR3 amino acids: CASTDGGRNTEAFF. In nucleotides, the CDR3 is TGTGCCAGTACCGATGGGGGGAGGAACACTGAAGCTTTCTTT.

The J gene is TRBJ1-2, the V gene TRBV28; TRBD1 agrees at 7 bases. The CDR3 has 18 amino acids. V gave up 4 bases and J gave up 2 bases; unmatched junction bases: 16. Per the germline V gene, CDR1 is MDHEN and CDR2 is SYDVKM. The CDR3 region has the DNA TGTGCCAGCAGTTCACCTTCATTATTCCAGGGGGGAAACTATGGCTACACCTTC. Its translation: CASSSPSLFQGGNYGYTF.